This entry lists 23 T cell receptor beta chains sequenced from one sample in a study of CD8 T cells in Susac syndrome. The RNA input was about 0.5 to 1 ug, and it was reverse transcribed with random hexamers. TCRdb reanalysed the immunoSEQ multiplex PCR reads using MiXCR and keeps one entry per CDR3 protein. Of about 200,000 distinct CDR3 sequences listed, over 90% are singletons. The sequenced material came from CD4+ T cells from PBMCs. These receptors originate from a human donor with multiple sclerosis.

This clonotype is a singleton in its sample. V usage is TRBV5-4 and J usage is TRBJ2-2, with D perhaps matching TRBD1 (5 bases). The CDR3 is 15 residues long. The germline gives CDR1 SGHNT, CDR2 YYREEE (reference sequence). V was shortened by 0 bases and J by 1 base, with 7 bases between the two germline ends. The CDR3 DNA reads TGTGCCAGCAGCTTGGGCACAGGGAACACCGGGGAGCTGTTTTTT. Translating gives CASSLGTGNTGELFF.

The chain recombines TRBV5-1 with TRBJ2-1, with TRBD2 identical over 8 bases. Germline V CDR1 and CDR2: SGHRS, YFSETQ. J gave up 1 base and V 4 bases, and 4 bases lay outside the gene matches. This CDR3 comprises 15 residues. The CDR3 region has the DNA TGCGCCAGCAGCCCCCAGCGGGGGTCCTACAATGAGCAGTTCTTC. Protein sequence: CASSPQRGSYNEQFF.

This chain links TRBV3-1 with TRBJ1-1; D uncertain. V gave up 1 base and J gave up 6 bases, with 6 bases separating them. The CDR3 is 12 residues long. Germline V gene data show CDR1 as LGHDT and CDR2 as YNNKEL (reference sequence). This CDR3 is CASSQGGAEAFF. The DNA of the CDR3 is TGTGCCAGCAGCCAAGGAGGAGCTGAAGCTTTCTTT.

V is TRBV24-1 and J is TRBJ2-3; D is uncertain. Trimming removed 7 bases from V and 6 bases from J, with 7 bases in between. This CDR3 has 11 residues. CDR1 is KGHDR, CDR2 SFDVKD, per germline. This CDR3 is CATSKMDTQYF. The CDR3 DNA sequence: TGTGCCACCAGCAAAATGGATACGCAGTATTTT.

The chain couples TRBV3-1 to TRBJ1-2; D perhaps matches TRBD1 (5 bases). The CDR3 loop spans 14 amino acids. The germline V gene encodes CDR1 LGHDT and CDR2 YNNKEL (reference sequence). Trimming removed 0 bases from V and 10 bases from J, with 15 bases in between. Here the CDR3 reads CASSQDGQGLVYTF. DNA for the CDR3: TGTGCCAGCAGCCAAGATGGGCAGGGCCTTGTCTACACCTTC.

V and J are TRBV24-1 and TRBJ2-1, with D tentatively TRBD1 or TRBD2 (5 bases each). The V end lost 4 bases, the J end lost 8 bases, and 14 bases lay between the germline ends. From germline, CDR1 is KGHDR and CDR2 SFDVKD. CDR3 size: 14 residues. The CDR3 loop reads CATSDRNLGDEQFF. The CDR3 DNA reads as TGTGCCACCAGTGACCGTAACCTGGGGGATGAGCAGTTCTTC.

V is TRBV7-9 and J is TRBJ1-2; the D is unclear. Germline CDR1 and CDR2: SEHNR and FQNEAQ (reference sequence). V gave up 11 bases and J gave up 8 bases, with 15 bases separating them. The CDR3 totals 11 residues. CDR3 in DNA: TGTGCCCTAGACTCGGAGGGAGGCTACACCTTC. This translates into CALDSEGGYTF.

The CDR3 DNA sequence: TGTGCCAGCAGTGGGGAGGACCGCCACGAGCAGTACTTC. Protein: CASSGEDRHEQYF. The chain joins TRBV2 to TRBJ2-7, with TRBD2 as a possible D gene (6 bases). V was pared by 4 bases and J by 5 bases, with 12 bases between. The germline V gene has CDR1 SNHLY and CDR2 FYNNEI. The CDR3 has 13 amino acids.

The chain couples TRBV2 to TRBJ1-2, with D unclear. The CDR3 is made up of 12 amino acids. Germline loops: CDR1 SNHLY, CDR2 FYNNEI. The ends were cut back, 2 bases at V and 6 bases at J, with 7 bases in the middle. The CDR3 reads CASSELGNGYTF. In nucleotides, the CDR3 is TGTGCCAGCAGTGAATTGGGGAATGGCTACACCTTC.

Only one count was recorded for this clonotype. This chain uses TRBV9 with TRBJ2-2; D not certain. V dropped 1 base and J dropped 4 bases, with 8 bases sitting between them. CDR1 is SGDLS and CDR2 is YYNGEE in the germline V gene. CDR3 length: 14 amino acids. For the CDR3, the DNA is TGTGCCAGCAGCGTACGCCCAGCCACCGGGGAGCTGTTTTTT. Translating gives CASSVRPATGELFF. Based on the CDR3 plus reference TRBV9 and TRBJ2-2, the full variable domain is DSGVTQTPKHLITATGQRVTLRCSPRSGDLSVYWYQQSLDQGLQFLIQYYNGEERAKGNILERFSAQQFPDLHSELNLSSLELGDSALYFCASSVRPATGELFFGEGSRLTVL.

The table lists this clonotype with a few counts. V usage is TRBV29-1 and J usage is TRBJ1-2, with D tentatively TRBD1 (6 bases). This CDR3 is built from 11 residues. CDR1 is SQVTM, CDR2 ANQGSEA, per germline. The V and J ends lost 4 bases and 6 bases respectively, with 9 bases between them. The CDR3 region is CSVGPGDGYTF. DNA for the CDR3: TGCAGCGTTGGCCCAGGGGATGGCTACACCTTC.

The sample holds one count of this clonotype. The chain uses TRBV29-1 and TRBJ1-1, with a possible D match to TRBD1 (5 bases). Between the trimmed V and J ends, which lost 7 bases and 1 base, there was a span of 19 bases. This CDR3 region has 15 residues. Per germline, CDR1 SQVTM and CDR2 ANQGSEA. CDR3 DNA sequence: TGCAGCGCGTCCCTCCTCCACGGACAGAACACTGAAGCTTTCTTT. Translation: CSASLLHGQNTEAFF.

The genes are TRBV12-3 or TRBV12-4 and TRBJ1-5, with D perhaps TRBD1 (6 bases). Trimming shortened V by 6 bases and J by 0 bases, and 12 bases separated the two germline ends. The CDR3 is 15 residues long. CDR3 amino acids: CASSGQTHSNQPQHF. The DNA of the CDR3 is TGTGCCAGCAGCGGACAGACCCATAGCAATCAGCCCCAGCATTTT.

This chain uses TRBV29-1 with TRBJ2-1; unclear D gene. CDR3 length: 12 amino acids. The ends were cut back, 7 bases at V and 1 base at J, with 8 bases in the middle. The V gene's germline CDR1 is SQVTM and CDR2 ANQGSEA. The CDR3 bases are TGCAGCGGGGGTGGGTCCTACAATGAGCAGTTCTTC. Amino acids: CSGGGSYNEQFF.

V usage is TRBV20-1 and J usage is TRBJ2-1; possibly TRBD1 for D (6 bases). The V end lost 0 bases, the J end lost 4 bases, and 16 bases lay between the germline ends. This CDR3 has 16 amino acids. CDR1 is DFQATT, CDR2 SNEGSKA, per germline (reference sequence). The CDR3 coding sequence is TGCAGTGCTAGAGATAGGGAAGGGACAAATTACAATGAGCAGTTCTTC. This codes for CSARDREGTNYNEQFF.

The chain joins TRBV30 to TRBJ1-1; D perhaps matches TRBD1 (6 bases). Between the trimmed V and J ends, which lost 1 base and 13 bases, there was a span of 25 bases. This CDR3 contains 15 residues. CDR1 is GTSNPN, CDR2 SVGIG, per germline (reference sequence). The CDR3 loop reads CAWSGPGRGFGKDFF. The CDR3 region has the DNA TGTGCCTGGAGTGGCCCGGGCAGGGGATTCGGAAAAGATTTCTTT.

The rearrangement joins TRBV20-1 to TRBJ1-2; TRBD1 aligns across 9 bases. With V trimmed by 6 bases and J by 6 bases, 5 bases remained unmatched. The CDR3 has 12 amino acids. From germline, CDR1 is DFQATT and CDR2 SNEGSKA (reference sequence). This CDR3 reads CSAEGQGDGYTF. DNA of the CDR3: TGCAGTGCCGAGGGACAGGGAGATGGCTACACCTTC.

The rearrangement joins TRBV3-1 to TRBJ2-5; D ambiguous. CDR1 and CDR2 from the germline V gene are LGHDT and YNNKEL (reference sequence). V lost 6 bases and J 10 bases, leaving 21 bases between the germline ends. This CDR3 spans 14 amino acids. The CDR3 sequence is CASSAELPRVDQYF. CDR3 sequence (DNA): TGTGCCAGCAGTGCCGAGCTCCCAAGAGTGGACCAGTACTTC.

The chain recombines TRBV7-9 with TRBJ1-1; 7 bases are shared with TRBD1. The germline V gene has CDR1 SEHNR and CDR2 FQNEAQ (reference sequence). The CDR3 is 13 amino acids. J gave up 5 bases and V 6 bases, and 6 bases lay outside the gene matches. CDR3 DNA: TGTGCCAGCAGTCGGGAACAGGGGACTGAAGCTTTCTTT. Its protein is CASSREQGTEAFF.

The CDR3 sequence is CASSGGQGASGGYTF. The CDR3 DNA follows: TGTGCCAGCAGCGGAGGACAGGGGGCTTCTGGAGGCTACACCTTC. The chain joins TRBV9 to TRBJ1-2, with 11 nucleotides matching TRBD1. The CDR3 length is 15 residues. J lost 8 bases, V lost 3 bases, and 9 bases had no gene match. Germline V gives CDR1 SGDLS, CDR2 YYNGEE.

The genes are TRBV12-3 or TRBV12-4 and TRBJ1-5; 8 bases fit TRBD1. This CDR3 region has 14 residues. V dropped 5 bases and J dropped 2; count of bases not matched to a gene: 2. The CDR3 nucleotides read TGTGCCAGCAGTCAGGGACAGGGCAATCAGCCCCAGCATTTT. Its protein is CASSQGQGNQPQHF.

The J gene is TRBJ1-5, the V gene TRBV12-3 or TRBV12-4; 9 bases fit TRBD1. The CDR3 runs 16 residues. The V segment lost 5 bases and the J segment 3 bases; nucleotides outside the gene matches: 8. CDR3 in DNA: TGTGCCAGCAGTCTAAGGACAGGGGCCTTCAATCAGCCCCAGCATTTT. It codes for CASSLRTGAFNQPQHF.

The rearrangement links TRBV2 to TRBJ2-7; 7 positions match TRBD2. This CDR3 comprises 13 residues. V lost 1 base and J lost 6; bases outside the gene matches: 3. Germline CDR1 is SNHLY and CDR2 is FYNNEI. This CDR3 is CASSEVGGGEQYF. The CDR3 nucleotides read TGTGCCAGCAGTGAAGTCGGCGGGGGCGAGCAGTACTTC. Looking up the rest from reference TRBV2 and TRBJ2-7 gives the full variable domain: EPEVTQTPSHQVTQMGQEVILRCVPISNHLYFYWYRQILGQKVEFLVSFYNNEISEKSEIFDDQFSVERPDGSNFTLKIRSTKLEDSAMYFCASSEVGGGEQYFGPGTRLTVT.